The 22 T cell receptor beta chains presented below share a single source sample, sequenced in a study of control samples from healthy donors and cancer patients. Assay used: immunoSEQ multiplex PCR; TCRdb lists only in-frame clones, some missing. The sample includes 100,000 to 150,000 clones, 80% to 95% of them seen just once. Material: blood. All receptors come from a man aged 18 to 30 in good health.

This clone was seen just once. In DNA form, the CDR3 reads TGTGCCAGCAGTTTATGGCCAGGGGGTGGCGATACGCAGTATTTT. As protein: CASSLWPGGGDTQYF. The chain has TRBV27 and TRBJ2-3, with 7 positions matching TRBD1. V lost 1 base, J lost 6 bases, and 7 bases stayed unmatched. Germline V gives CDR1 MNHEY, CDR2 SMNVEV (reference sequence). This CDR3 is 15 amino acids long.

The V call is TRBV2, the J call TRBJ1-1; D is perhaps TRBD1 (5 bases). The germline gives CDR1 SNHLY, CDR2 FYNNEI. The CDR3 contains 13 residues. Trimming shortened V by 11 bases and J by 0 bases, and 13 bases separated the two germline ends. CDR3 DNA sequence: TGTGCCGGAGAGACAGTCATGAACACTGAAGCTTTCTTT. It is translated as CAGETVMNTEAFF.

The gene calls are TRBV3-1 (or the pseudogene TRBV3-2) and TRBJ2-1; 10 bases align to TRBD2. Losses at the gene ends were 0 bases for V and 3 bases for J; bases not matched to a gene: 5. The CDR3 has 17 residues. CDR1 is LGHDT, CDR2 YNNKEL, per germline (reference sequence). The CDR3 DNA reads as TGTGCCAGCAGCCAAGAGGGTGGACTAGCGGTCTACAATGAGCAGTTCTTC. Its translation: CASSQEGGLAVYNEQFF.

This chain joins TRBV19 and TRBJ1-5; 8 bases map to TRBD1. CDR3 size: 13 residues. The V gene end was trimmed by 11 bases and the J gene end by 6 bases; junction bases not matched to a gene: 9. Germline CDR1 is LNHDA and CDR2 is SQIVND (reference sequence). CDR3 protein: CAGGQGLGQPQHF. The CDR3 nucleotides are TGTGCCGGTGGACAGGGATTAGGTCAGCCCCAGCATTTT.

This clone was detected once. This chain joins TRBV6-2 or TRBV6-3 and TRBJ2-1; TRBD2 matches at 16 bases. The V segment lost 5 bases and the J segment 6 bases; nucleotides outside the gene matches: 7. The CDR3 loop spans 17 amino acids. Germline V lookup: CDR1 MNHEY, CDR2 SVGEGT. The CDR3 reads CASSRGLAGGSSNEQFF. CDR3 bases: TGTGCCAGCAGTAGGGGACTAGCGGGAGGGTCCAGCAATGAGCAGTTCTTC.

The chain links TRBV3-1 (or the pseudogene TRBV3-2) to TRBJ1-4; 7 bases map to TRBD1. The CDR3 length is 16 residues. J lost 0 bases, V lost 6 bases, and 7 bases had no gene match. Germline V gene data show CDR1 as LGHDT and CDR2 as YNNKEL (reference sequence). The CDR3 loop is CASSYRQGTTNEKLFF. The CDR3 coding sequence is TGTGCCAGCAGTTATAGACAGGGAACAACTAATGAAAAACTGTTTTTT.

The J gene is TRBJ1-2, the V gene TRBV7-9; 7 positions match TRBD1. V shed 5 bases and J 8 bases; nucleotides not matched to a gene: 11. CDR3 length: 14 amino acids. Germline-derived CDR1 and CDR2 are SEHNR and FQNEAQ (reference sequence). CDR3 sequence (DNA): TGTGCCAGCAGCGGTTCGACAGGGCTTCTGGGCTACACCTTC. Protein product: CASSGSTGLLGYTF.

The CDR3 region is CSASEGPEQYF. DNA of the CDR3: TGCAGTGCTAGCGAAGGCCCGGAGCAGTACTTC. The chain uses TRBV20-1 and TRBJ2-7; D is uncertain. V shed 3 bases and J shed 7 bases, with 10 bases lying between them. The length of the CDR3 is 11 residues. Germline CDR1 is DFQATT and CDR2 is SNEGSKA (reference sequence).

The chain recombines TRBV30 with TRBJ1-4; the D gene is possibly TRBD1 (6 bases). V was cut by 0 bases and J by 8 bases, with 13 bases left in between. Germline CDR1 GTSNPN, CDR2 SVGIG (reference sequence). The CDR3 extends over 14 amino acids. The CDR3 protein is CAWSVWQGSEKLFF. The CDR3 nucleotides are TGTGCCTGGAGTGTTTGGCAGGGGAGCGAAAAACTGTTTTTT.

J is TRBJ2-1 and V is TRBV30, with D perhaps matching TRBD1 (7 bases). This CDR3 region has 14 residues. The V gene lost 5 bases and the J gene lost 4 bases, with 15 bases spanning the gap. Germline CDR1 reads GTSNPN; CDR2 reads SVGIG (reference sequence). DNA for the CDR3: TGTGCCTGGGCTCCAGGGGGAGGTTACAATGAGCAGTTCTTC. It encodes CAWAPGGGYNEQFF.

The genes are TRBV30 and TRBJ1-1; D gene unclear. Germline-derived CDR1 and CDR2 are GTSNPN and SVGIG (reference sequence). The CDR3 sequence is 13 residues long. V was trimmed by 7 bases and J by 1 base, leaving 13 bases between them. CDR3 in DNA: TGTGCCTCCTCCCTGGGTTCGAACACTGAAGCTTTCTTT. Protein: CASSLGSNTEAFF. The full variable domain, completed using reference TRBV30 and TRBJ1-1, is SQTIHQWPATLVQPVGSPLSLECTVEGTSNPNLYWYRQAAGRGLQLLFYSVGIGQISSEVPQNLSASRPQDRQFILSSKKLLLSDSGFYLCASSLGSNTEAFFGQGTRLTVV.

As concerns this clone: One end of the junction varies from germline; a read error may be responsible. The chain combines TRBV7-2 with TRBJ2-1, with 7 bases matching TRBD2. CDR1 SGHTA and CDR2 FQGNSA come from the germline V gene. CDR3 length: 16 residues. The CDR3 nucleotides read TGTGCCAGCAGCTTAGCGGTTACTAGCGCGTACAATAAGCAGTTCTTC. It codes for CASSLAVTSAYNKQFF.

This chain joins TRBV18 and TRBJ2-3; 10 nucleotides match TRBD1. V lost 4 bases to trimming and J lost 7 bases; unmatched junction nucleotides: 8. The germline V gene has CDR1 KGHSH and CDR2 LQKENI. CDR3 length: 15 residues. The CDR3 region is CASSRPRDRGNTQYF. The DNA for the CDR3 is TGTGCCAGCTCACGACCCCGGGACAGGGGTAATACGCAGTATTTT. The full variable domain, with the rest looked up from reference TRBV18 and TRBJ2-3, is NAGVMQNPRHLVRRRGQEARLRCSPMKGHSHVYWYRQLPEEGLKFMVYLQKENIIDESGMPKERFSAEFPKEGPSILRIQQVVRGDSAAYFCASSRPRDRGNTQYFGPGTRLTVL.

DNA of the CDR3: TGTGCCAGCAGCTTAGGGCTAGCGAGAGCGGGGACCCAGTACTTC. Translated, it gives CASSLGLARAGTQYF. The chain is built from TRBV13 and TRBJ2-5; tentative D call: TRBD2 (6 bases). Trimming shortened V by 0 bases and J by 7 bases, and 15 bases separated the two germline ends. The germline CDR1 and CDR2 sequences are PRHDT and FYEKMQ (reference sequence). This CDR3 contains 15 residues.

The chain recombines TRBV13 with TRBJ2-1, with 11 nucleotides matching TRBD1. The CDR3 loop spans 15 amino acids. Germline CDR1 is PRHDT and CDR2 is FYEKMQ (reference sequence). The junction had 2 bases not matched to a gene; V was cut back by 3 bases and J by 4 bases. The CDR3 sequence is CASSLDRGRYNEQFF. CDR3 nucleotide sequence: TGTGCCAGCAGCTTGGACAGGGGGCGTTACAATGAGCAGTTCTTC.

The chain links TRBV19 to TRBJ2-3; D might be TRBD1 (6 bases). V was pared by 6 bases and J by 2 bases, with 12 bases between. CDR1 and CDR2 from the germline V gene are LNHDA and SQIVND (reference sequence). CDR3 size: 14 residues. The CDR3 sequence is CASRTRGATDTQYF. In DNA, the CDR3 is TGTGCCAGTAGAACCAGGGGAGCCACAGATACGCAGTATTTT.

The CDR3 here is CAAGANYGYTF. The CDR3 DNA reads as TGTGCCGCTGGAGCTAACTATGGCTACACCTTC. The V gene is TRBV6-6, the J gene TRBJ1-2; D is uncertain. V lost 11 bases and J 0 bases, leaving 7 bases between the germline ends. The CDR3 is 11 amino acids. Germline CDR1 reads MNHNY; CDR2 reads SVGAGI (reference sequence).

This chain joins TRBV7-6 and TRBJ2-2; 10 nucleotides align to TRBD2. Germline CDR1 and CDR2: SGHVS and FNYEAQ. The CDR3 has 16 amino acids. Trimming cost V 5 bases and J 2 bases; bases outside gene matches: 5. The CDR3 DNA follows: TGTGCCAGCAGCGCAGGACTAGCGGAAAACACCGGGGAGCTGTTTTTT. As protein: CASSAGLAENTGELFF.

This chain links TRBV12-3 or TRBV12-4 with TRBJ1-6; D not resolved. This CDR3 has 13 amino acids. The V end was cut by 0 bases, the J end by 10 bases, with 7 bases between. Here the CDR3 DNA reads TGTGCCAGCAGTTTAGCGCAAAGATCACCCCTCCACTTT. It specifies CASSLAQRSPLHF.

For the CDR3, the DNA is TGTGCCAGCACCCCCGGAGGGACTAGCGGGAGGCGTACGCAGTATTTT. As protein: CASTPGGTSGRRTQYF. The chain couples TRBV28 to TRBJ2-3; the match to TRBD2 covers 15 bases. J lost 8 bases, V lost 7 bases, and 10 bases had no gene match. The length of the CDR3 is 16 residues. Germline values: CDR1 MDHEN, CDR2 SYDVKM.

J is TRBJ2-7 and V is TRBV5-1; a possible D gene is TRBD2 (7 bases). CDR1 and CDR2 (germline): SGHRS, YFSETQ. Trimming left V 4 bases short and J 3 bases short, with 17 bases between. The CDR3 extends over 15 amino acids. The CDR3 DNA sequence: TGCGCCAGCAGCCCAACGGGGGGACAAGGCTACGAGCAGTACTTC. This translates into CASSPTGGQGYEQYF.

This clone has a handful of counts. The chain has TRBV5-1 and TRBJ2-3; D possibly corresponds to TRBD1 (5 bases). This CDR3 is built from 13 residues. From germline, CDR1 is SGHRS and CDR2 YFSETQ. V shed 5 bases and J shed 1 base, with 8 bases lying between them. The chain's CDR3 is CASRTEGTDTQYF. Written as DNA, the CDR3 is TGCGCCAGCAGGACAGAGGGCACAGATACGCAGTATTTT.